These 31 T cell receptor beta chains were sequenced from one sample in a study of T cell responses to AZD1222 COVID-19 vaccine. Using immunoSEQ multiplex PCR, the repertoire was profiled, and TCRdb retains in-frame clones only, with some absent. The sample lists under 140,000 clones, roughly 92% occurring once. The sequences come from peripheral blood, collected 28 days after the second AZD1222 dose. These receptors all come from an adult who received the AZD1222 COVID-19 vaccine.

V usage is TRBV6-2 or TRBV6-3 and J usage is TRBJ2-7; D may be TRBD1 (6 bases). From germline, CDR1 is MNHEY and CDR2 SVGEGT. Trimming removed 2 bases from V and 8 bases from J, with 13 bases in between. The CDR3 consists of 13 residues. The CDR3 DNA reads TGTGCCAGCAGTTACCTTCTACAGGGCAAGCAGTACTTC. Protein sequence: CASSYLLQGKQYF.

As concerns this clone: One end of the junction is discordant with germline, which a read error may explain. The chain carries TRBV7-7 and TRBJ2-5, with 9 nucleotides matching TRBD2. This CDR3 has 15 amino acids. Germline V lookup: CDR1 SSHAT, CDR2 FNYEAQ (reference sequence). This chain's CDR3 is CASSLASGLAETQYF. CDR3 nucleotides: TGTGCTAGCAGCTTAGCGTCGGGACTAGCAGAGACCCAGTACTTC.

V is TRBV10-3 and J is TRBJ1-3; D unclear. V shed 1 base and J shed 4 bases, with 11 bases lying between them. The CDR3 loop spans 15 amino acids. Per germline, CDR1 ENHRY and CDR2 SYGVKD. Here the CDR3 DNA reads TGTGCCATCAGTGAGTTGATGGAACCGGGAAACACCATATATTTT. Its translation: CAISELMEPGNTIYF.

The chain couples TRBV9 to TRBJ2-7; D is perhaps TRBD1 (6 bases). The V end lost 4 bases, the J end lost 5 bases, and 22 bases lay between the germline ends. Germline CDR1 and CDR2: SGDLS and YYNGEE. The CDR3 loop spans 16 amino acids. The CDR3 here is CASSPWGQGPLHEQYF. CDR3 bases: TGTGCCAGCAGCCCGTGGGGCCAGGGGCCTCTTCACGAGCAGTACTTC.

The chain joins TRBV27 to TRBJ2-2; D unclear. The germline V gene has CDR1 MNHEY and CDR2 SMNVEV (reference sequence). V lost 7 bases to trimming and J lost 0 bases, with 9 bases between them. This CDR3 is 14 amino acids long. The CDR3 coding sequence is TGTGCCAGCAATTACATAGCGAACACCGGGGAGCTGTTTTTT. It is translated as CASNYIANTGELFF.

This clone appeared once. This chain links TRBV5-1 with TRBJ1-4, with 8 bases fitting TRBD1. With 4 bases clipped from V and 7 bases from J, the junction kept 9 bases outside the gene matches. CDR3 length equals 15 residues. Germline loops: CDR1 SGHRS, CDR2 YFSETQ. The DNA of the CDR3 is TGCGCCAGCAGCCCCTACCAGGGGGCCGGTGAAAAACTGTTTTTT. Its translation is CASSPYQGAGEKLFF.

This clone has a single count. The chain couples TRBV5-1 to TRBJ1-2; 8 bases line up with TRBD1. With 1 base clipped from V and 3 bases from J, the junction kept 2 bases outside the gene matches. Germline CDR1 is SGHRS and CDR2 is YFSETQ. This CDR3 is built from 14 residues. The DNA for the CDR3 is TGCGCCAGCAGCTTGACAGGGGGTCACTATGGCTACACCTTC. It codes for CASSLTGGHYGYTF.

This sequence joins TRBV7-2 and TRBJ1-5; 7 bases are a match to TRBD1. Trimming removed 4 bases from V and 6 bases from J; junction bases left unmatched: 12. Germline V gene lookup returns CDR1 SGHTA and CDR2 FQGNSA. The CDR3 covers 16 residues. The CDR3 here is CASSSYRGGHSQPQHF. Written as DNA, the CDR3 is TGTGCCAGCAGCTCCTACAGGGGTGGCCACAGTCAGCCCCAGCATTTT.

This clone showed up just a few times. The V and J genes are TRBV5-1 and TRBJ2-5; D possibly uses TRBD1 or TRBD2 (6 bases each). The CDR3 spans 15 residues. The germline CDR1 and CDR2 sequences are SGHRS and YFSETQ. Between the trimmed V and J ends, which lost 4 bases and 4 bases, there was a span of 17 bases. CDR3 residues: CASSPRGGVGETQYF. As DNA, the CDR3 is TGCGCCAGCAGCCCCAGGGGCGGGGTAGGAGAGACCCAGTACTTC. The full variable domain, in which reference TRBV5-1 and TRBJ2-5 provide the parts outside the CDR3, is KAGVTQTPRYLIKTRGQQVTLSCSPISGHRSVSWYQQTPGQGLQFLFEYFSETQRNKGNFPGRFSGRQFSNSRSEMNVSTLELGDSALYLCASSPRGGVGETQYFGPGTRLLVL.

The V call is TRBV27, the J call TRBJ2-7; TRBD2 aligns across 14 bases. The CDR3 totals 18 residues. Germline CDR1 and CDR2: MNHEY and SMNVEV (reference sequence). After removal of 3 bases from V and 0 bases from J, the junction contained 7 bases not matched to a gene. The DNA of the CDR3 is TGTGCCAGCAGTTTTTTAGGACTAGCGGGGGGCCACTCCTACGAGCAGTACTTC. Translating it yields CASSFLGLAGGHSYEQYF.

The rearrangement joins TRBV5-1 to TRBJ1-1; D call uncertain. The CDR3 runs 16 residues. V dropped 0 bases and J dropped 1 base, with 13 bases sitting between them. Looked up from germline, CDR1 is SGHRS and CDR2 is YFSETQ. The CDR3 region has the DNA TGCGCCAGCAGCTTGGAGCCGGGCCGACCGAACACTGAAGCTTTCTTT. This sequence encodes CASSLEPGRPNTEAFF.

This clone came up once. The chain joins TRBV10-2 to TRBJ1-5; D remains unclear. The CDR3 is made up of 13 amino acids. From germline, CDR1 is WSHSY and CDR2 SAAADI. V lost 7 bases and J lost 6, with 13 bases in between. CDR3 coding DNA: TGCGCCAGCACGGCGGCCTCGGGTCAGCCCCAGCATTTT. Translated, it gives CASTAASGQPQHF.

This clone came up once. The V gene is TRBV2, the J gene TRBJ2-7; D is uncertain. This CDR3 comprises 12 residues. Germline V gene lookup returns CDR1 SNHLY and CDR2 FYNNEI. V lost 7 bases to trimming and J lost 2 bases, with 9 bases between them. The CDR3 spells CASNRPPYEQYF. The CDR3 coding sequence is TGTGCCAGCAACCGCCCCCCCTACGAGCAGTACTTC.

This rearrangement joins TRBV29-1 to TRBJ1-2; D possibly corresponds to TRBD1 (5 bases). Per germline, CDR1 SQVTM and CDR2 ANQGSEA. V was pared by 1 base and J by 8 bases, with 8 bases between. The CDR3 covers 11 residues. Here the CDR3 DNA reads TGCAGCGTTGAAGGGGGCTCCGGCTACACCTTC. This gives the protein CSVEGGSGYTF.

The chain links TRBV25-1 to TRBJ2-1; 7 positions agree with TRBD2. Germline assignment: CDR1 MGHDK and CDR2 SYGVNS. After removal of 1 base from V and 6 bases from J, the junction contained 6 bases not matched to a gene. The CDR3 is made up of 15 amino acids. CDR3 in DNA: TGTGCCAGCAGTGAATTATCCGGGGAGGGCAATGAGCAGTTCTTC. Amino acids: CASSELSGEGNEQFF.

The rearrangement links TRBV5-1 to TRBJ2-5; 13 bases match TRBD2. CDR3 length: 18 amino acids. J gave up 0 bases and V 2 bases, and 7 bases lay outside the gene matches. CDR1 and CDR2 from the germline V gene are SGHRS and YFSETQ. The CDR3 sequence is CASSFGLAGAGYQETQYF. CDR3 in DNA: TGCGCCAGCAGCTTCGGACTAGCGGGGGCCGGGTACCAAGAGACCCAGTACTTC. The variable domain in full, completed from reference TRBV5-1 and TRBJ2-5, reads KAGVTQTPRYLIKTRGQQVTLSCSPISGHRSVSWYQQTPGQGLQFLFEYFSETQRNKGNFPGRFSGRQFSNSRSEMNVSTLELGDSALYLCASSFGLAGAGYQETQYFGPGTRLLVL.

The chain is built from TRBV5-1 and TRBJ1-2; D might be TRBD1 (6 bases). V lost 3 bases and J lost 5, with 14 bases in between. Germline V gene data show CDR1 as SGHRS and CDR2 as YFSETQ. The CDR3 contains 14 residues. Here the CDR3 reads CASSSGRGSYGYTF. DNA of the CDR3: TGCGCCAGCAGCTCGGGCAGGGGTTCTTATGGCTACACCTTC.

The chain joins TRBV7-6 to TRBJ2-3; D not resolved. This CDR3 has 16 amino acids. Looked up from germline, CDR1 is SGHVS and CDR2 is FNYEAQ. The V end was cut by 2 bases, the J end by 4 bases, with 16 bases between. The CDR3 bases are TGTGCCAGCAGCTTAATGGTGGGGTCGGGCCCAGATACGCAGTATTTT. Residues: CASSLMVGSGPDTQYF.

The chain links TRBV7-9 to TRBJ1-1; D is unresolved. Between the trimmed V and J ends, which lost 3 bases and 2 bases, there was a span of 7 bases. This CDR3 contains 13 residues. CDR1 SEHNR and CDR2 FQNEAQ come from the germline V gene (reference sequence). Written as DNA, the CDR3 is TGTGCCAGCAGCTTTACTCAAAACACTGAAGCTTTCTTT. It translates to CASSFTQNTEAFF.

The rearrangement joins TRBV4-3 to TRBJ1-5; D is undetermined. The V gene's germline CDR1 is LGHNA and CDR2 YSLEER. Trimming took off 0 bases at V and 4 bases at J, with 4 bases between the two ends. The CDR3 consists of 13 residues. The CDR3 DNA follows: TGCGCCAGCAGCCAAGATCGAAATCAGCCCCAGCATTTT. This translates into CASSQDRNQPQHF.

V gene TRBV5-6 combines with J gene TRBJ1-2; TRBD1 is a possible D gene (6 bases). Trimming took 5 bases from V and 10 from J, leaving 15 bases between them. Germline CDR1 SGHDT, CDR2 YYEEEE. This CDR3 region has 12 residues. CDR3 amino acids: CASSRLTGSYTF. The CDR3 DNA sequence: TGTGCCAGCAGTCGACTAACAGGGTCCTACACCTTC.

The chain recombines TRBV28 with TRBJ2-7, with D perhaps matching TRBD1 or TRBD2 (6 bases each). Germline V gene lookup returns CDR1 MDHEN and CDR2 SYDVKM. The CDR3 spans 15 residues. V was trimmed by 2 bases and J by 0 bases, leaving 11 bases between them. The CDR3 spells CASSLLGGSSYEQYF. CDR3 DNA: TGTGCCAGCAGTTTACTGGGGGGCAGCTCCTACGAGCAGTACTTC.

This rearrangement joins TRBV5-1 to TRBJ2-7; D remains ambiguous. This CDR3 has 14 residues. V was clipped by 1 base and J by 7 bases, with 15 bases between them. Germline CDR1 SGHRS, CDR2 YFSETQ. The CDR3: CASSLLLGLGEQYF. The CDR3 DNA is TGCGCCAGCAGCTTGTTACTGGGGTTGGGGGAGCAGTACTTC.

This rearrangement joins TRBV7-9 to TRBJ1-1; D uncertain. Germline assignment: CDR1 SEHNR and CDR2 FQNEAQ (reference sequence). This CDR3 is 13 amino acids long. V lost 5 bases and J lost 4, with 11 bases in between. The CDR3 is CASSPGGFTEAFF. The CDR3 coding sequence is TGTGCCAGCAGCCCTGGAGGATTCACTGAAGCTTTCTTT.

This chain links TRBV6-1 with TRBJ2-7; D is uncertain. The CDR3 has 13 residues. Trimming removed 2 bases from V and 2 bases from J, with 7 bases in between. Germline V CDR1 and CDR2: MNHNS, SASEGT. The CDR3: CASSEYTTYEQYF. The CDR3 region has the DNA TGTGCCAGCAGTGAATACACAACCTACGAGCAGTACTTC.

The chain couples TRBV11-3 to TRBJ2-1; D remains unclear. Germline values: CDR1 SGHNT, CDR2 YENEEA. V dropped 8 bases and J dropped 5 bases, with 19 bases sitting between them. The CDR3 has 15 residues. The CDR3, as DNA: TGTGCCAGCCCGTCCCTAGAGAGAAGGGACAATGAGCAGTTCTTC. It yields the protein CASPSLERRDNEQFF.

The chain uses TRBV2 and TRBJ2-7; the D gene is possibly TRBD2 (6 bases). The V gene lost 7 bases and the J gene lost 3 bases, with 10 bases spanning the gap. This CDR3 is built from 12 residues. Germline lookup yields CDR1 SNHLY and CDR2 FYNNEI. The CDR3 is CASMTGVYEQYF. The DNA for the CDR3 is TGTGCCAGCATGACGGGGGTCTACGAGCAGTACTTC.

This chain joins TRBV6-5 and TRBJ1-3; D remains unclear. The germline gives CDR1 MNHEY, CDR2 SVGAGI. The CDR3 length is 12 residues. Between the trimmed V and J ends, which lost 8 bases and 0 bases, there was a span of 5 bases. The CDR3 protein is CASVSSGNTIYF. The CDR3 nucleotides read TGTGCCAGCGTTAGCTCTGGAAACACCATATATTTT.

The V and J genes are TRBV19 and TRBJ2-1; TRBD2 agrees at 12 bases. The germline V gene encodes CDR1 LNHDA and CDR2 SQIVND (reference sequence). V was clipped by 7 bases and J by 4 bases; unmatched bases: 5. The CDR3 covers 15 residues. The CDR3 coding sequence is TGTGCCAGTATGCTAGCGGGGGGGCTGTACAATGAGCAGTTCTTC. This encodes CASMLAGGLYNEQFF.

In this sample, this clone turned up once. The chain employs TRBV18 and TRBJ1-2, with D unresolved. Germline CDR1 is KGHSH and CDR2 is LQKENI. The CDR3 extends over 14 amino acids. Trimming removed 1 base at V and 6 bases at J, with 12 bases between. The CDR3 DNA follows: TGTGCCAGCTCACCACTTAGCCAAAGAGATGGCTACACCTTC. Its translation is CASSPLSQRDGYTF.

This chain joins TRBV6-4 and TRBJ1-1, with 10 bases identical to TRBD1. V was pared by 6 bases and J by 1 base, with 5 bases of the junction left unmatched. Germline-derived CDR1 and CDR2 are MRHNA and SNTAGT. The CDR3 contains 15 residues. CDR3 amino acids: CASRPRQGANTEAFF. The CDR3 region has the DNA TGTGCCAGCAGACCTAGACAGGGGGCGAACACTGAAGCTTTCTTT.